These 17 T cell receptor beta chains share one sample of origin, sequenced in a study of blood T cell repertoires in COVID-19. The table came from immunoSEQ multiplex PCR; TCRdb's copy has only in-frame clones and leaves some out. The table records 450,000 or so clones, about 87% of them present only once. The sequenced sample was peripheral blood. These receptors were taken from a young man with COVID-19, enrolled during active disease.

J is TRBJ2-5 and V is TRBV11-2; 11 bases agree with TRBD2. The CDR3 has 15 residues. Germline lookup yields CDR1 SGHAT and CDR2 FQNNGV. With 5 bases clipped from V and 5 bases from J, the junction kept 7 bases outside the gene matches. The CDR3 DNA reads TGTGCCAGCAGCGCTAGCGGGGGGAGTCGGGAGACCCAGTACTTC. It is translated as CASSASGGSRETQYF.

The chain combines TRBV2 with TRBJ2-2; D possibly corresponds to TRBD2 (5 bases). Deletions cut 1 base from V and 15 bases from J, with 12 bases between. The CDR3 extends over 12 amino acids. The germline V gene encodes CDR1 SNHLY and CDR2 FYNNEI. In nucleotides, the CDR3 is TGTGCCAGCAGTGAAGGAGGGCAGCTATTGTTTTTT. This encodes CASSEGGQLLFF.

The rearrangement links TRBV20-1 to TRBJ2-3; 7 bases fit TRBD1. The germline gives CDR1 DFQATT, CDR2 SNEGSKA (reference sequence). The CDR3 runs to 11 residues. CDR3 loop: CRGQRTDTQYF. For the CDR3, the DNA is TGCAGGGGACAGCGCACAGATACGCAGTATTTT.

The chain has TRBV2 and TRBJ1-1; D remains unclear. Germline loops: CDR1 SNHLY, CDR2 FYNNEI. CDR3 length equals 17 residues. V was shortened by 7 bases and J by 3 bases, with 24 bases between the two germline ends. DNA for the CDR3: TGTGCCAGCATCGGCATGCTCAATTTAGCTAGCGACACTGAAGCTTTCTTT. This encodes CASIGMLNLASDTEAFF.

This clone was seen a single time. This sequence joins TRBV28 and TRBJ2-7; 7 bases fit TRBD2. The junction had 11 bases not matched to a gene; V was cut back by 6 bases and J by 3 bases. Per the germline V gene, CDR1 is MDHEN and CDR2 is SYDVKM. The CDR3 runs to 15 residues. As DNA, the CDR3 is TGTGCCAGCAGCTTGGGGGGGACTGCAATCTACGAGCAGTACTTC. Residues: CASSLGGTAIYEQYF.

J is TRBJ2-5 and V is TRBV12-5; D possibly corresponds to TRBD1 (5 bases). Germline V gene lookup returns CDR1 LGHNT and CDR2 FRNRAP. V lost 5 bases to trimming and J lost 5 bases, with 15 bases between them. This CDR3 contains 14 residues. This chain's CDR3 is CASGIGPGLETQYF. The CDR3 region has the DNA TGTGCTAGTGGTATAGGGCCAGGGCTTGAGACCCAGTACTTC.

This clone appeared a single time. This rearrangement joins TRBV5-1 to TRBJ2-3; 10 bases align to TRBD2. CDR3 length: 17 residues. Germline V gene lookup returns CDR1 SGHRS and CDR2 YFSETQ. Trimming cost V 2 bases and J 0 bases; bases outside gene matches: 6. Written as DNA, the CDR3 is TGCGCCAGCAGCTTAATTCTAGCGGGGGATAGCACAGATACGCAGTATTTT. This translates into CASSLILAGDSTDTQYF.

The chain is built from TRBV5-6 and TRBJ1-1; 9 nucleotides line up with TRBD1. Germline values: CDR1 SGHDT, CDR2 YYEEEE. Trimming took 1 base from V and 4 from J; bases not matched to a gene: 11. The CDR3 sequence is 17 residues long. CDR3: CASSLKTGGRLRTEAFF. CDR3 DNA sequence: TGTGCCAGCAGCTTGAAAACAGGGGGCCGGCTTCGCACTGAAGCTTTCTTT.

The chain carries TRBV21-1 and TRBJ2-7; the table gives TRBD2 as D, unverified against the DNA. TRBV21-1 is deemed a pseudogene. The CDR3 is made up of 15 amino acids. DNA for the CDR3: TGTGCCAGCAGCAACGGGACTCGTACGAGATACGAGCAGTACTTC. It encodes CASSNGTRTRYEQYF.

The V and J genes are TRBV29-1 and TRBJ1-1; perhaps TRBD1 as D (5 bases). In germline, CDR1 is SQVTM, CDR2 ANQGSEA. The CDR3 is made up of 9 amino acids. The V and J ends lost 6 bases and 14 bases respectively, with 13 bases between them. The DNA for the CDR3 is TGCAGCGTAGGACCTTGGGGCTTCTTT. Protein: CSVGPWGFF.

The rearrangement uses TRBV7-9 and TRBJ2-7; TRBD1 might be the D (5 bases). Looked up from germline, CDR1 is SEHNR and CDR2 is FQNEAQ (reference sequence). Trimming removed 3 bases at V and 3 bases at J, with 12 bases between. The CDR3 loop spans 14 amino acids. The CDR3: CASSFAQAGYEQYF. The CDR3 bases are TGTGCCAGCAGCTTTGCACAGGCCGGCTACGAGCAGTACTTC.

The chain links TRBV20-1 to TRBJ1-1, with D hard to call. V was shortened by 3 bases and J by 0 bases, with 2 bases between the two germline ends. CDR1 and CDR2 (germline): DFQATT, SNEGSKA (reference sequence). The CDR3 has 11 amino acids. Here the CDR3 reads CSASMNTEAFF. The CDR3 DNA sequence: TGCAGTGCTAGCATGAACACTGAAGCTTTCTTT.

V usage is TRBV6-5 and J usage is TRBJ2-5; D might be TRBD1 (5 bases). Trimming stripped 6 bases from V and 5 bases from J, with 13 bases between. Germline-derived CDR1 and CDR2 are MNHEY and SVGAGI. This CDR3 has 13 residues. The CDR3 DNA is TGTGCCAGCAGCGCCCCAGGGTCGGAGACCCAGTACTTC. This codes for CASSAPGSETQYF.

The chain couples TRBV11-2 to TRBJ2-5; perhaps TRBD2 as D (6 bases). Germline values: CDR1 SGHAT, CDR2 FQNNGV. The length of the CDR3 is 14 residues. V dropped 5 bases and J dropped 5 bases, with 15 bases sitting between them. The CDR3 here is CASSPGSGEETQYF. In DNA, the CDR3 is TGTGCCAGCAGCCCCGGTTCGGGGGAGGAGACCCAGTACTTC.

The chain employs TRBV12-3 or TRBV12-4 and TRBJ2-7; the D is unclear. The V end lost 6 bases, the J end lost 4 bases, and 10 bases lay between the germline ends. CDR3 length: 12 amino acids. CDR3 nucleotides: TGTGCCAGCAGCAAGAACCTATACGAGCAGTACTTC. Residues: CASSKNLYEQYF.

The gene calls are TRBV19 and TRBJ2-5; TRBD2 might be the D (5 bases). The germline V gene has CDR1 LNHDA and CDR2 SQIVND (reference sequence). The V end lost 6 bases, the J end lost 3 bases, and 17 bases lay between the germline ends. The CDR3 loop spans 15 amino acids. The CDR3 is CASSGLGRGEETQYF. In DNA form, the CDR3 reads TGTGCCAGTAGCGGGCTGGGCCGGGGTGAAGAGACCCAGTACTTC.

This clone was detected only once. The genes are TRBV5-6 and TRBJ2-5; weak D call: TRBD2 (5 bases). The germline CDR1 and CDR2 sequences are SGHDT and YYEEEE. Deletions cut 2 bases from V and 4 bases from J, with 15 bases between. The CDR3 covers 15 residues. CDR3 amino acids: CASSLGPTEGETQYF. As DNA, the CDR3 is TGTGCCAGCAGCTTAGGACCTACCGAGGGAGAGACCCAGTACTTC.